This T cell receptor beta chain was identified in a study of blood T cells in healthy people across ages. Between the trimmed V and J ends, which lost 0 bases and 13 bases, there was a span of 17 bases. Germline CDR1 is SGHDT and CDR2 is YYEEEE. The CDR3 sequence is 14 residues long. A remark on this clonotype: Antigen specificity is unknown.

Using a J-beta primer mix together with a sample-barcoded 5' primer, a second PCR was run for 7 to 11 cycles. Every cDNA molecule carried a tag from a template-switch adaptor bearing 12 random nucleotides. TCRdb recomputed calls from the 5' RACE reads with MiXCR, one row per CDR3 protein. Among fewer than 2 million distinct CDR3 sequences, about two fifths were seen once, and the ten largest hold 20% to 25%. Study findings and constraints: Diversity was estimated from one million T cells, and these estimates were considered underestimates.

The origin of this receptor is a human donor in good health. The chain links TRBV5-6 to TRBJ2-1; no reliable D call. Sequenced input: blood. The CDR3 reads CASSLVSTPETQFF. As DNA, the CDR3 is TGTGCCAGCAGCTTGGTGAGCACCCCGGAGACCCAGTTCTTC. The whole variable domain, remainder taken from reference TRBV5-6 and TRBJ2-1, is DAGVTQSPTHLIKTRGQQVTLRCSPKSGHDTVSWYQQALGQGPQFIFQYYEEEERQRGNFPDRFSGHQFPNYSSELNVNALLLGDSALYLCASSLVSTPETQFFGPGTRLTVL.